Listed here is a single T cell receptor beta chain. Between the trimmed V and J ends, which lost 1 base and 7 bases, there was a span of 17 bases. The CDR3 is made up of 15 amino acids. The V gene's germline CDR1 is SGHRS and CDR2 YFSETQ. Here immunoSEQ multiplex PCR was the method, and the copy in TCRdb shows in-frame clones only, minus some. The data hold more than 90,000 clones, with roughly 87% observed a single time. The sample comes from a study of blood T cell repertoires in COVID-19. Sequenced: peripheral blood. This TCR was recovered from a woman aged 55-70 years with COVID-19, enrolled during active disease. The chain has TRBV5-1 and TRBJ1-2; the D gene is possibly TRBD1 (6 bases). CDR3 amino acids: CASSLLVRDTAGYTF. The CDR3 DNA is TGCGCCAGCAGCTTGTTGGTTCGGGACACGGCTGGCTACACCTTC.